This T cell receptor (beta chain) derives from a study of CXCR3-negative and CXCR3-positive naive CD8 T cells. Study-level results: Comparison of naive cells showed more hydrophobic TRB CDR3s in CXCR3-positive than in CXCR3-negative naive cells.

Turning to this clonotype: Its antigen is not identified.

CDR3 length: 12 amino acids. CDR1 MNHEY and CDR2 SVGAGI come from the germline V gene. Preparation of TRB cDNA libraries relied on 5' RACE carrying UMI labels. TCRdb reprocessed the 5' RACE reads and stores each CDR3 protein as one record, lacking DNA. The sample's table shows 6,000 to 8,000 distinct CDR3 sequences. This TCR was sampled from a human donor in good health. Some clones in this sample may be carry-over from other donors' samples. The V and J genes are TRBV6-5 and TRBJ2-1; the D call of TRBD2 rests on TCRdb alone, since no DNA is present to check it. Source material: naive CXCR3+ CD8+ T cells from blood. This sample's subset: CD45RO-CCR7+CD27+CD95- naive CD8+ T cells expressing CXCR3 (TNR3+). The CDR3 loop reads CASSPGGPEQFF.